The clone carrying this T cell receptor (beta chain) was observed a handful of times. Its target is not known. Sequencing used immunoSEQ multiplex PCR; TCRdb keeps in-frame clones, though not all of them. Here the sample spans about 55,000 clones, 76% being singletons. These data come from a study of a mutant IDH1 vaccine in newly diagnosed glioma. V lost 7 bases to trimming and J lost 3 bases, with 6 bases between them. In germline, CDR1 is MDHEN, CDR2 SYDVKM. The CDR3 consists of 11 residues. Regarding time point: week 47, end of study. The content of each vaccine dose was 300 ug of mutant IDH1 20-mer peptide, and topical imiquimod accompanied it.

This TCR was sampled from a woman in her thirties or forties with glioma. Some clones in this sample may be carry-over from other donors' samples. The sequencing here drew on PBMCs, taken from a glioma patient whose treatment included an IDH1 peptide vaccine. The V call is TRBV28, the J call TRBJ1-1; no reliable D call. The CDR3 sequence is CASTSYTEAFF. DNA for the CDR3: TGTGCCAGCACCTCTTACACTGAAGCTTTCTTT.